What follows are 26 T cell receptor beta chains derived from one specimen sequenced in a study of blood T cell repertoires in COVID-19. Only in-frame clones appear in the TCRdb table, and some are missing; sequencing was by immunoSEQ multiplex PCR. The profile shows 85,000 or so clones, about 95% of them singletons. Sequencing used peripheral blood. These receptors all stem from a human donor with active COVID-19. The donor label of this sample is uncertain.

The V call is TRBV3-1 (or the pseudogene TRBV3-2), the J call TRBJ1-2, with D maybe TRBD1 (6 bases). The CDR3 is 15 amino acids. Germline values: CDR1 LGHDT, CDR2 YNNKEL (reference sequence). V shed 6 bases and J shed 5 bases, with 19 bases lying between them. The CDR3 DNA reads as TGTGCCAGCAGTCTAGGACAGATCTCGTATTATGGCTACACCTTC. Protein sequence: CASSLGQISYYGYTF.

J is TRBJ2-3 and V is TRBV5-1; D ambiguous. In germline, CDR1 is SGHRS, CDR2 YFSETQ. V dropped 7 bases and J dropped 5 bases, with 20 bases sitting between them. The CDR3 has 15 amino acids. CDR3 region: CASGKAGWVQDTQYF. Written as DNA, the CDR3 is TGCGCCAGCGGTAAGGCAGGCTGGGTTCAAGATACGCAGTATTTT.

J is TRBJ1-5 and V is TRBV10-3; D perhaps matches TRBD1 (5 bases). Germline CDR1 reads ENHRY; CDR2 reads SYGVKD. Trimming pared 2 bases from V and 0 bases from J, leaving 17 bases between. The CDR3 is 18 residues long. CDR3: CAISEGRSTQGSNQPQHF. The CDR3 DNA follows: TGTGCCATCAGTGAGGGCAGATCCACCCAGGGTAGCAATCAGCCCCAGCATTTT.

The chain is built from TRBV5-5 and TRBJ1-3; possibly TRBD1 for D (5 bases). Between the trimmed V and J ends, which lost 4 bases and 1 base, there was a span of 12 bases. Per germline, CDR1 SGHKS and CDR2 YYEKEE (reference sequence). The CDR3 totals 15 residues. CDR3 in amino acids: CASSGGGVSGNTIYF. Here the CDR3 DNA reads TGTGCCAGCAGCGGGGGAGGTGTATCTGGAAACACCATATATTTT.

The genes are TRBV12-3 or TRBV12-4 and TRBJ1-2; no definite D call. The CDR3 is 13 amino acids. V was clipped by 1 base and J by 6 bases, with 9 bases between them. The CDR3 sequence is CASSLGGANGYTF. The CDR3 coding sequence is TGTGCCAGCAGTTTAGGCGGCGCCAATGGCTACACCTTC.

J is TRBJ2-5 and V is TRBV7-9; 11 bases are shared with TRBD1. Germline CDR1 SEHNR, CDR2 FQNEAQ (reference sequence). V lost 1 base, J lost 2 bases, and 3 bases stayed unmatched. The CDR3 length is 16 residues. The CDR3 loop reads CASSLVGTGGQETQYF. The CDR3 coding sequence is TGTGCCAGCAGCTTAGTAGGGACAGGGGGGCAAGAGACCCAGTACTTC. Full variable domain (remainder filled in from reference TRBV7-9 and TRBJ2-5): DTGVSQNPRHKITKRGQNVTFRCDPISEHNRLYWYRQTLGQGPEFLTYFQNEAQLEKSRLLSDRFSAERPKGSFSTLEIQRTEQGDSAMYLCASSLVGTGGQETQYFGPGTRLLVL.

The V gene is TRBV6-5, the J gene TRBJ2-7, with 9 bases matching TRBD1. The CDR3 has 12 amino acids. Losses at the gene ends were 8 bases for V and 12 bases for J; bases not matched to a gene: 11. Looked up from germline, CDR1 is MNHEY and CDR2 is SVGAGI. CDR3 residues: CASQMGQGGGYF. In nucleotides, the CDR3 is TGTGCCAGCCAGATGGGACAGGGAGGAGGGTACTTC.

The chain carries TRBV11-3 and TRBJ2-5, with TRBD1 matching 10 bases. The CDR3 covers 15 residues. Germline CDR1 reads SGHNT; CDR2 reads YENEEA. The V gene end was trimmed by 2 bases and the J gene end by 5 bases; junction bases not matched to a gene: 5. This CDR3 is CASSLLGQGTETQYF. The CDR3 nucleotides read TGTGCCAGCAGCTTATTGGGACAGGGGACTGAGACCCAGTACTTC.

The J gene is TRBJ2-5, the V gene TRBV7-2; 8 positions match TRBD2. The germline gives CDR1 SGHTA, CDR2 FQGNSA. CDR3 length: 18 amino acids. V trimming: 2 bases; J trimming: 5 bases; junction bases outside the gene matches: 16. In DNA, the CDR3 is TGTGCCAGCAGCTTAAATGGGGTAGCGGGACTAAAACGGGAGACCCAGTACTTC. This encodes CASSLNGVAGLKRETQYF.

The rearrangement uses TRBV7-9 and TRBJ2-7; D gene unclear. The length of the CDR3 is 14 residues. V lost 2 bases, J lost 1 base, and 9 bases lay in between. CDR1 and CDR2 from the germline V gene are SEHNR and FQNEAQ (reference sequence). This CDR3 is CASSLPAESYEQYF. CDR3 coding DNA: TGTGCCAGCAGCTTACCCGCAGAATCCTACGAGCAGTACTTC.

The V call is TRBV19, the J call TRBJ1-1; TRBD1 matches 7 bases. This CDR3 contains 12 residues. Germline V gene sequence: CDR1 LNHDA, CDR2 SQIVND (reference sequence). The ends lost 9 bases at V and 5 bases at J; junction bases unmatched: 6. CDR3: CASRQGDTEAFF. CDR3 sequence (DNA): TGTGCCAGCCGACAGGGCGATACTGAAGCTTTCTTT.

The CDR3 loop is CATSSLAGVSHEQFF. The CDR3 DNA sequence: TGTGCCACCAGCAGTTTGGCGGGAGTATCTCATGAGCAGTTCTTC. This chain links TRBV15 with TRBJ2-1; TRBD2 agrees at 7 bases. Germline CDR1 LNHNV, CDR2 YYDKDF (reference sequence). Germline trimming cut 3 bases from V and 8 bases from J; bases unmatched to any gene: 10. CDR3 length equals 15 residues.

This rearrangement joins TRBV5-1 to TRBJ2-1; TRBD2 aligns across 9 bases. J was trimmed by 6 bases and V by 5 bases; bases with no gene match: 9. Germline V gives CDR1 SGHRS, CDR2 YFSETQ. This CDR3 region has 15 residues. Here the CDR3 reads CASSVAGGSINEQFF. DNA for the CDR3: TGCGCCAGCAGTGTCGCGGGGGGGTCTATCAATGAGCAGTTCTTC.

In this sample, this clone turned up once. This rearrangement joins TRBV6-5 to TRBJ2-5; the match to TRBD2 covers 7 bases. The V gene end was trimmed by 7 bases and the J gene end by 5 bases; junction bases not matched to a gene: 13. CDR3 length equals 15 residues. The germline gives CDR1 MNHEY, CDR2 SVGAGI. The CDR3 bases are TGTGCCAGCACCAGAACCTGGGGAGGGTGGGAGACCCAGTACTTC. Translated: CASTRTWGGWETQYF.

This clone was observed a few times. The V and J genes are TRBV5-1 and TRBJ2-7, with D perhaps TRBD1 (5 bases). The CDR3 covers 15 residues. CDR1 and CDR2 from the germline V gene are SGHRS and YFSETQ. V was cut by 5 bases and J by 4 bases, with 19 bases left in between. The CDR3 DNA reads TGCGCCAGCAGTCCAACAGGCGGTTCGTTTTACGAGCAGTACTTC. As protein: CASSPTGGSFYEQYF. The full variable domain, with the rest looked up from reference TRBV5-1 and TRBJ2-7, is KAGVTQTPRYLIKTRGQQVTLSCSPISGHRSVSWYQQTPGQGLQFLFEYFSETQRNKGNFPGRFSGRQFSNSRSEMNVSTLELGDSALYLCASSPTGGSFYEQYFGPGTRLTVT.

The V call is TRBV5-1, the J call TRBJ2-5; D perhaps matches TRBD1 (6 bases). Germline CDR1 and CDR2: SGHRS and YFSETQ. CDR3 size: 15 residues. With 3 bases removed from V and 3 bases from J, the gap between germline ends came to 15 bases. This chain's CDR3 is CASSSSDRREETQYF. The CDR3 nucleotides read TGCGCCAGCAGCTCGTCGGACAGACGAGAAGAGACCCAGTACTTC.

The J gene is TRBJ2-7, the V gene TRBV27; TRBD2 agrees at 11 bases. With V trimmed by 3 bases and J by 5 bases, 6 bases remained unmatched. The germline gives CDR1 MNHEY, CDR2 SMNVEV (reference sequence). The CDR3 spans 15 residues. The CDR3 region has the DNA TGTGCCAGCAGTTTGATACTAGCGGGAGTTCACGAGCAGTACTTC. Translation: CASSLILAGVHEQYF.

This chain connects TRBV5-1 to TRBJ2-7; D is possibly TRBD2 (5 bases). V dropped 1 base and J dropped 3 bases, with 14 bases sitting between them. Germline V gene sequence: CDR1 SGHRS, CDR2 YFSETQ. This CDR3 comprises 15 residues. The CDR3 sequence is CASSLRPGDDYEQYF. CDR3 bases: TGCGCCAGCAGCTTGCGGCCCGGGGATGACTACGAGCAGTACTTC.

J is TRBJ2-1 and V is TRBV10-2; 10 nucleotides align to TRBD1. V lost 2 bases, J lost 4 bases, and 2 bases stayed unmatched. This CDR3 comprises 15 residues. Germline values: CDR1 WSHSY, CDR2 SAAADI. CDR3 in amino acids: CASSEPGQGYNEQFF. The CDR3 region has the DNA TGCGCCAGCAGTGAGCCGGGACAGGGGTACAATGAGCAGTTCTTC.

The J gene is TRBJ1-2, the V gene TRBV19; weak D call: TRBD1 (6 bases). The germline CDR1 and CDR2 sequences are LNHDA and SQIVND (reference sequence). The CDR3 has 18 amino acids. V was shortened by 5 bases and J by 2 bases, with 24 bases between the two germline ends. The CDR3 here is CASSQRGSFNYPNYGYTF. The CDR3 DNA is TGTGCCAGTAGTCAGAGGGGGTCCTTTAACTATCCGAACTATGGCTACACCTTC.

As concerns this clone: One end of the junction does not line up with germline, which may come from a read error. The rearrangement uses TRBV14 and TRBJ2-3, with 10 bases fitting TRBD2. The CDR3 runs 18 residues. Germline CDR1 and CDR2: SGHDN and FVKESK. The CDR3 DNA sequence: TGTGCCAGCAGTCAAGGGACGGGACTAGCGACGAGCACAGATACGCAGTATTTT. Protein sequence: CASSQGTGLATSTDTQYF.

The chain employs TRBV12-3 or TRBV12-4 and TRBJ2-3; tentatively, D is TRBD2 (7 bases). CDR3 size: 13 residues. Deletions cut 7 bases from V and 4 bases from J, with 12 bases between. The CDR3 DNA reads as TGTGCCAGCAAAGGGGGGGCCGCAGATACGCAGTATTTT. It codes for CASKGGAADTQYF.

This rearrangement joins TRBV5-1 to TRBJ1-1; the match to TRBD1 covers 8 bases. Losses at the gene ends were 4 bases for V and 0 bases for J; bases not matched to a gene: 5. CDR1 SGHRS and CDR2 YFSETQ come from the germline V gene. The CDR3 loop spans 15 amino acids. For the CDR3, the DNA is TGCGCCAGCAGCACTGGACAGGGTTTGAACACTGAAGCTTTCTTT. This encodes CASSTGQGLNTEAFF.

This chain uses TRBV10-3 with TRBJ2-1, with 8 bases identical to TRBD1. The germline V gene has CDR1 ENHRY and CDR2 SYGVKD. The CDR3 runs 14 residues. J gave up 6 bases and V 7 bases, and 8 bases lay outside the gene matches. Here the CDR3 reads CAINEGQGPNEQFF. Written as DNA, the CDR3 is TGTGCCATCAACGAAGGACAGGGTCCCAATGAGCAGTTCTTC.

The rearrangement links TRBV9 to TRBJ2-1; D is possibly TRBD2 (6 bases). Trimming pared 2 bases from V and 0 bases from J, leaving 12 bases between. Germline loops: CDR1 SGDLS, CDR2 YYNGEE. The CDR3 runs 16 residues. CDR3 DNA: TGTGCCAGCAGCGTCGGGGGACCTCTCTCCTACAATGAGCAGTTCTTC. Protein: CASSVGGPLSYNEQFF.

The rearrangement joins TRBV20-1 to TRBJ2-7; 7 bases map to TRBD1. V was clipped by 5 bases and J by 5 bases; unmatched bases: 3. Germline loops: CDR1 DFQATT, CDR2 SNEGSKA (reference sequence). This CDR3 is built from 11 residues. The CDR3 DNA is TGCAGTGCTCTACAGGGGAACGAGCAGTACTTC. Translating it yields CSALQGNEQYF.